Below are 18 T cell receptor beta chains sequenced from a single sample in a study of T cell changes during pregnancy in multiple sclerosis. The data were produced by immunoSEQ multiplex PCR, yet TCRdb's version contains in-frame clones alone and is incomplete. The sample records roughly 40,000 clones, around 90% being singletons. Material: peripheral blood, obtained before pregnancy. These receptors were taken from a female donor with multiple sclerosis, enrolled in a pregnancy study.

This chain links TRBV7-2 with TRBJ2-7, with D possibly matching TRBD2 (5 bases). CDR1 SGHTA and CDR2 FQGNSA come from the germline V gene. Deletions cut 3 bases from V and 3 bases from J, with 12 bases between. The CDR3 consists of 14 residues. CDR3 nucleotides: TGTGCCAGCAGCTTTCCCGGGAAGCTCTACGAGCAGTACTTC. The encoded protein is CASSFPGKLYEQYF.

The chain joins TRBV5-1 to TRBJ1-4, with D maybe TRBD1 (5 bases). Germline assignment: CDR1 SGHRS and CDR2 YFSETQ. V lost 1 base, J lost 7 bases, and 14 bases lay in between. This CDR3 is built from 15 residues. The CDR3 nucleotides read TGCGCCAGCAGCTTGTGGGGGGGGTACTTTGAAAAACTGTTTTTT. It specifies CASSLWGGYFEKLFF.

This clone was counted a few times. The rearrangement uses TRBV4-3 and TRBJ2-7, with D possibly being TRBD1 (6 bases). V was pared by 0 bases and J by 6 bases, with 15 bases between. The length of the CDR3 is 15 residues. Per the germline V gene, CDR1 is LGHNA and CDR2 is YSLEER. The CDR3 protein is CASSQDRTAVPEQYF. The CDR3 DNA sequence: TGCGCCAGCAGCCAAGACAGGACAGCCGTCCCCGAGCAGTACTTC.

The chain recombines TRBV7-2 with TRBJ2-1; TRBD1 matches 7 bases. V shed 6 bases and J 2 bases; nucleotides not matched to a gene: 1. CDR1 is SGHTA and CDR2 is FQGNSA in the germline V gene. The length of the CDR3 is 13 residues. CDR3 nucleotide sequence: TGTGCCAGCAGAGGGGGCCCCTACAATGAGCAGTTCTTC. It is translated as CASRGGPYNEQFF.

J is TRBJ2-7 and V is TRBV5-1, with D possibly matching TRBD1 (5 bases). CDR1 and CDR2 (germline): SGHRS, YFSETQ. Trimming stripped 2 bases from V and 1 base from J, with 7 bases between. The CDR3 spans 13 residues. For the CDR3, the DNA is TGCGCCAGCAGCTTACAGGAGTCCTACGAGCAGTACTTC. It codes for CASSLQESYEQYF.

This clone was observed a single time. The J gene is TRBJ2-7, the V gene TRBV18; 10 bases are a match to TRBD1. The ends lost 4 bases at V and 2 bases at J; junction bases unmatched: 5. Germline lookup yields CDR1 KGHSH and CDR2 LQKENI. The CDR3 runs 15 residues. The CDR3 sequence is CASSLRTGGAYEQYF. CDR3 sequence (DNA): TGTGCCAGCTCACTCCGGACAGGGGGGGCCTACGAGCAGTACTTC.

The chain employs TRBV29-1 and TRBJ2-7; 7 bases agree with TRBD1. The CDR3 extends over 14 amino acids. Germline V gene data show CDR1 as SQVTM and CDR2 as ANQGSEA. J gave up 0 bases and V 4 bases, and 6 bases lay outside the gene matches. The CDR3 is CSVAGTVNSYEQYF. CDR3 nucleotides: TGCAGCGTTGCCGGGACAGTTAACTCCTACGAGCAGTACTTC.

The V gene is TRBV19, the J gene TRBJ1-1; weak D call: TRBD1 (5 bases). V was pared by 7 bases and J by 5 bases, with 14 bases between. CDR1 and CDR2 (germline): LNHDA, SQIVND (reference sequence). This CDR3 has 13 amino acids. The CDR3 region has the DNA TGTGCCAGTATGGAGAAAGGGGAAACTGAAGCTTTCTTT. The encoded protein is CASMEKGETEAFF.

V gene TRBV9 combines with J gene TRBJ2-3; the match to TRBD1 covers 8 bases. Germline CDR1 reads SGDLS; CDR2 reads YYNGEE. J gave up 2 bases and V 4 bases, and 6 bases lay outside the gene matches. The length of the CDR3 is 15 residues. CDR3 nucleotides: TGTGCCAGCAGCCCGGACAGGGAATACACAGATACGCAGTATTTT. Its translation is CASSPDREYTDTQYF.

The rearrangement uses TRBV4-2 and TRBJ2-5; 7 bases are a match to TRBD1. The CDR3 spans 16 residues. V was pared by 1 base and J by 4 bases, with 9 bases of the junction left unmatched. Germline V lookup: CDR1 LGHNA, CDR2 YNFKEQ. The CDR3 sequence is CASSQARQGSGETQYF. The CDR3 nucleotides read TGTGCCAGCAGCCAAGCCAGACAGGGTTCGGGAGAGACCCAGTACTTC.

The J gene is TRBJ2-1, the V gene TRBV30, with D maybe TRBD1 (6 bases). The germline gives CDR1 GTSNPN, CDR2 SVGIG (reference sequence). V was shortened by 2 bases and J by 1 base, with 6 bases between the two germline ends. The CDR3 runs 13 residues. The chain's CDR3 is CAWSRGSYNEQFF. CDR3 sequence (DNA): TGTGCCTGGAGTAGGGGGTCCTACAATGAGCAGTTCTTC.

V is TRBV19 and J is TRBJ1-5; D call uncertain. The CDR3 has 13 amino acids. From germline, CDR1 is LNHDA and CDR2 SQIVND (reference sequence). V shed 3 bases and J shed 5 bases, with 8 bases lying between them. CDR3 protein: CASSMIRDQPQHF. In DNA, the CDR3 is TGTGCCAGTAGTATGATCCGAGATCAGCCCCAGCATTTT.

The table lists this clone with a count of one. The V and J genes are TRBV9 and TRBJ2-1, with D tentatively TRBD2 (6 bases). V was trimmed by 4 bases and J by 5 bases, leaving 13 bases between them. The CDR3 totals 14 residues. Germline values: CDR1 SGDLS, CDR2 YYNGEE. The chain's CDR3 is CASSLGGDNNEQFF. DNA of the CDR3: TGTGCCAGCAGCCTAGGCGGGGATAACAATGAGCAGTTCTTC.

The genes are TRBV28 and TRBJ1-4; 8 nucleotides line up with TRBD1. Germline assignment: CDR1 MDHEN and CDR2 SYDVKM. This CDR3 region has 20 residues. With V trimmed by 3 bases and J by 3 bases, 18 bases remained unmatched. The CDR3 protein is CASSFIRGTGSSSPNEKLFF. The CDR3 DNA is TGTGCCAGCAGTTTCATTCGAGGGACAGGCTCCTCCTCGCCTAATGAAAAACTGTTTTTT. The variable domain in full, with the rest retrieved from reference TRBV28 and TRBJ1-4, is DVKVTQSSRYLVKRTGEKVFLECVQDMDHENMFWYRQDPGLGLRLIYFSYDVKMKEKGDIPEGYSVSREKKERFSLILESASTNQTSMYLCASSFIRGTGSSSPNEKLFFGSGTQLSVL.

The V call is TRBV2, the J call TRBJ2-2, with 7 bases matching TRBD1. Germline V gives CDR1 SNHLY, CDR2 FYNNEI. The CDR3 has 15 residues. J gave up 5 bases and V 2 bases, and 5 bases lay outside the gene matches. This CDR3 reads CASSELDRRTGELFF. In nucleotides, the CDR3 is TGTGCCAGCAGTGAACTGGACAGGAGGACCGGGGAGCTGTTTTTT.

J is TRBJ2-3 and V is TRBV27, with D perhaps TRBD1 (6 bases). V was trimmed by 5 bases and J by 0 bases, leaving 15 bases between them. The CDR3 runs to 16 residues. Germline CDR1 MNHEY, CDR2 SMNVEV (reference sequence). CDR3 amino acids: CASSPNRAMSTDTQYF. The CDR3 DNA sequence: TGTGCCAGCAGTCCAAACAGGGCTATGAGCACAGATACGCAGTATTTT.

The chain uses TRBV9 and TRBJ2-2; possibly TRBD2 for D (6 bases). This CDR3 region has 15 residues. The germline V and J ends were trimmed by 7 bases and 4 bases, with 17 bases remaining between them. Germline assignment: CDR1 SGDLS and CDR2 YYNGEE. In DNA form, the CDR3 reads TGTGCCAGCTCACGAGCCGGGGGAAGCACCGGGGAGCTGTTTTTT. Translating gives CASSRAGGSTGELFF.

The V gene is TRBV6-1, the J gene TRBJ2-7; 10 bases are a match to TRBD1. From germline, CDR1 is MNHNS and CDR2 SASEGT. V gave up 2 bases and J gave up 2 bases; unmatched junction bases: 3. CDR3 length: 15 amino acids. Here the CDR3 reads CASSETGTGAYEQYF. Here the CDR3 DNA reads TGTGCCAGCAGTGAAACCGGGACAGGGGCCTACGAGCAGTACTTC.